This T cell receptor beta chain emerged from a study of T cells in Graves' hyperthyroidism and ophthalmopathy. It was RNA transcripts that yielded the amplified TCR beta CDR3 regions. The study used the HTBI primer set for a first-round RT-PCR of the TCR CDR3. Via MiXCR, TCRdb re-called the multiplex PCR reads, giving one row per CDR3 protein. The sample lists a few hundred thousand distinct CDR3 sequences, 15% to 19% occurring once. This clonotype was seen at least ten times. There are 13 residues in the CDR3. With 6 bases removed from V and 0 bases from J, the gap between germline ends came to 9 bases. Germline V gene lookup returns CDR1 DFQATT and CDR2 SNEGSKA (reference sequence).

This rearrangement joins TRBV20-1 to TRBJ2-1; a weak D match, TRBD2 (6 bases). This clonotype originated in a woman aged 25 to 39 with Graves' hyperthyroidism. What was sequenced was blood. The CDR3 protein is CSARDFSYNEQFF. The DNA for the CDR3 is TGCAGTGCAAGGGACTTCTCCTACAATGAGCAGTTCTTC.